Presented here are 28 T cell receptor beta chains from one specimen sequenced in a study of blood T cell repertoires in COVID-19. Sequencing was performed with immunoSEQ multiplex PCR; in TCRdb, only in-frame clones are kept and a portion is missing. The sample lists about 280,000 clones, roughly 80% occurring once. Sequencing used PBMCs or T cells enriched from blood (not recorded which). These receptors came from a man aged 35 to 55 who had been exposed to COVID-19.

The chain carries TRBV10-1 and TRBJ1-1, with D unresolved. The CDR3 runs 13 residues. CDR1 and CDR2 from the germline V gene are WNHNN and SYGVQD (reference sequence). V lost 4 bases, J lost 3 bases, and 9 bases lay in between. CDR3 in amino acids: CASSGTRDTEAFF. DNA for the CDR3: TGCGCCAGCAGTGGAACACGGGACACTGAAGCTTTCTTT.

This clone has just one count. This sequence joins TRBV19 and TRBJ2-3, with TRBD2 identical over 7 bases. Trimming removed 0 bases from V and 8 bases from J; junction bases left unmatched: 11. The CDR3 covers 16 residues. CDR1 is LNHDA and CDR2 is SQIVND in the germline V gene (reference sequence). This chain's CDR3 is CASSIDGLEWPGTQYF. CDR3 DNA sequence: TGTGCCAGTAGTATAGATGGACTAGAATGGCCCGGTACGCAGTATTTT.

The chain joins TRBV7-6 to TRBJ2-6; D gene unclear. The ends were cut back, 5 bases at V and 0 bases at J, with 8 bases in the middle. Per germline, CDR1 SGHVS and CDR2 FNYEAQ. The CDR3 is 15 residues long. This CDR3 reads CASSLGLSGANVLTF. CDR3 nucleotides: TGTGCCAGCAGCCTAGGGCTCTCTGGGGCCAACGTCCTGACTTTC.

Only one count was recorded for this clone. The chain has TRBV3-1 (or the pseudogene TRBV3-2) and TRBJ1-1; 8 bases fit TRBD1. The V segment lost 5 bases and the J segment 10 bases; nucleotides outside the gene matches: 6. This CDR3 is built from 12 residues. The germline CDR1 and CDR2 sequences are LGHDT and YNNKEL (reference sequence). CDR3 sequence (DNA): TGTGCCAGCAGCTCGCGAGACAGGGGAGCTTTCTTT. It codes for CASSSRDRGAFF.

In this sample, this clone turned up a few times. The chain couples TRBV19 to TRBJ1-1, with 7 bases fitting TRBD1. Germline values: CDR1 LNHDA, CDR2 SQIVND (reference sequence). J gave up 6 bases and V 3 bases, and 10 bases lay outside the gene matches. CDR3 length: 15 amino acids. Written as DNA, the CDR3 is TGTGCCAGTAGTATGCAGGTACCCAGGGGGGCTGAAGCTTTCTTT. Its translation is CASSMQVPRGAEAFF.

This chain connects TRBV29-1 to TRBJ1-2; D is possibly TRBD1 (5 bases). The V gene's germline CDR1 is SQVTM and CDR2 ANQGSEA. This CDR3 comprises 15 residues. V was shortened by 5 bases and J by 6 bases, with 22 bases between the two germline ends. The CDR3: CSVWNWRGGLDGYTF. The CDR3 DNA reads TGCAGCGTTTGGAATTGGAGGGGAGGGTTGGATGGCTACACCTTC.

The chain employs TRBV14 and TRBJ2-1; 8 bases align to TRBD1. The CDR3 contains 15 residues. Germline V gene sequence: CDR1 SGHDN, CDR2 FVKESK. V trimming: 0 bases; J trimming: 9 bases; junction bases outside the gene matches: 7. In nucleotides, the CDR3 is TGTGCCAGCAGCCAAGATCGGACAGGGTTCTCTGAGCAGTTCTTC. Translating it yields CASSQDRTGFSEQFF. The variable domain in full, with the rest retrieved from reference TRBV14 and TRBJ2-1, is EAGVTQFPSHSVIEKGQTVTLRCDPISGHDNLYWYRRVMGKEIKFLLHFVKESKQDESGMPNNRFLAERTGGTYSTLKVQPAELEDSGVYFCASSQDRTGFSEQFFGPGTRLTVL.

The genes are TRBV18 and TRBJ1-1; no clear D. Germline values: CDR1 KGHSH, CDR2 LQKENI. V lost 0 bases and J lost 4, with 12 bases in between. The CDR3 covers 15 residues. CDR3 loop: CASSPPEGRLTEAFF. The CDR3 DNA is TGTGCCAGCTCACCACCCGAAGGGAGACTCACTGAAGCTTTCTTT.

The chain is built from TRBV24-1 and TRBJ1-2; the D is unclear. The CDR3 totals 14 residues. CDR1 and CDR2 from the germline V gene are KGHDR and SFDVKD. V lost 4 bases to trimming and J lost 4 bases, with 12 bases between them. CDR3 DNA: TGTGCCACCAGTGAGGCAGGCAGACCCTATGGCTACACCTTC. Translated, it gives CATSEAGRPYGYTF.

The V call is TRBV6-4, the J call TRBJ2-4, with TRBD2 as a possible D gene (6 bases). Trimming took off 4 bases at V and 3 bases at J, with 7 bases between the two ends. Germline V gene sequence: CDR1 MRHNA, CDR2 SNTAGT. CDR3 size: 13 residues. The CDR3 sequence is CASSGGDKNIQYF. CDR3 nucleotide sequence: TGTGCCAGCAGTGGGGGGGACAAAAACATTCAGTACTTC.

The V gene is TRBV7-9, the J gene TRBJ1-4, with D perhaps matching TRBD1 (6 bases). This CDR3 region has 16 residues. V lost 3 bases to trimming and J lost 5 bases, with 16 bases between them. Per germline, CDR1 SEHNR and CDR2 FQNEAQ (reference sequence). The DNA of the CDR3 is TGTGCCAGCAGCTTGGGGTTAGGGGACATAAATGAAAAACTGTTTTTT. Its translation is CASSLGLGDINEKLFF.

This chain links TRBV10-3 with TRBJ2-7, with D unresolved. The V and J ends lost 5 bases and 6 bases respectively, with 8 bases between them. The CDR3 runs to 11 residues. Germline values: CDR1 ENHRY, CDR2 SYGVKD. The DNA of the CDR3 is TGTGCCATCAGTATAAACACCGAGCAGTACTTC. Protein sequence: CAISINTEQYF.

The V gene is TRBV9, the J gene TRBJ1-1, with 7 bases matching TRBD1. Trimming removed 5 bases from V and 4 bases from J; junction bases left unmatched: 8. CDR3 size: 14 residues. The germline CDR1 and CDR2 sequences are SGDLS and YYNGEE. DNA for the CDR3: TGTGCCAGCAGTTCGGGGCAGGGGGGCACTGAAGCTTTCTTT. Translating it yields CASSSGQGGTEAFF.

This CDR3 is CASSSGTGNYEQYF. As DNA, the CDR3 is TGTGCCAGCAGCTCCGGGACAGGGAACTACGAGCAGTACTTC. The chain joins TRBV7-2 to TRBJ2-7, with 9 nucleotides matching TRBD1. Per the germline V gene, CDR1 is SGHTA and CDR2 is FQGNSA. V was pared by 4 bases and J by 3 bases, with 4 bases of the junction left unmatched. The CDR3 extends over 14 amino acids.

The gene calls are TRBV19 and TRBJ2-5; D is unclear. Germline lookup yields CDR1 LNHDA and CDR2 SQIVND (reference sequence). Trimming cost V 4 bases and J 2 bases, with 11 bases left between them. The CDR3 is 14 residues long. The CDR3 bases are TGTGCCAGTAGTAGTCACTCGTTACAAGAGACCCAGTACTTC. It specifies CASSSHSLQETQYF. Full variable domain (rest looked up from reference TRBV19 and TRBJ2-5): DGGITQSPKYLFRKEGQNVTLSCEQNLNHDAMYWYRQDPGQGLRLIYYSQIVNDFQKGDIAEGYSVSREKKESFPLTVTSAQKNPTAFYLCASSSHSLQETQYFGPGTRLLVL.

The chain uses TRBV5-1 and TRBJ1-1; D is perhaps TRBD1 (5 bases). Trimming took off 3 bases at V and 5 bases at J, with 14 bases between the two ends. This CDR3 spans 14 amino acids. Germline V gene sequence: CDR1 SGHRS, CDR2 YFSETQ. The CDR3 DNA reads TGCGCCAGCAGCTCCAGGGTAGGGCGGACTGAAGCTTTCTTT. It specifies CASSSRVGRTEAFF. Drawing the rest from reference TRBV5-1 and TRBJ1-1, the complete variable domain is KAGVTQTPRYLIKTRGQQVTLSCSPISGHRSVSWYQQTPGQGLQFLFEYFSETQRNKGNFPGRFSGRQFSNSRSEMNVSTLELGDSALYLCASSSRVGRTEAFFGQGTRLTVV.

The chain couples TRBV9 to TRBJ2-2; 9 nucleotides align to TRBD2. This CDR3 spans 18 amino acids. V lost 3 bases to trimming and J lost 5 bases; unmatched junction nucleotides: 14. Germline CDR1 reads SGDLS; CDR2 reads YYNGEE. The CDR3 bases are TGTGCCAGCAGCGACCCTAGCGGGATTACCCTGAGGACCGGGGAGCTGTTTTTT. Residues: CASSDPSGITLRTGELFF.

V gene TRBV30 combines with J gene TRBJ2-5; TRBD2 matches 12 bases. CDR3 length equals 15 residues. The junction had 5 bases not matched to a gene; V was cut back by 0 bases and J by 6 bases. Germline loops: CDR1 GTSNPN, CDR2 SVGIG (reference sequence). CDR3 region: CAWSVSSGRAQTQYF. CDR3 nucleotide sequence: TGTGCCTGGAGTGTTTCTAGCGGGAGGGCACAGACCCAGTACTTC.

This clone was picked up one time. The rearrangement links TRBV25-1 to TRBJ2-1; 10 positions match TRBD2. The V and J ends lost 1 base and 5 bases, in that order; junction bases with no gene match: 8. CDR1 is MGHDK and CDR2 is SYGVNS in the germline V gene. This CDR3 is 17 amino acids long. The CDR3 nucleotides are TGTGCCAGCAGTGAATTGTTGGTAGGACTAGCGGACAATGAGCAGTTCTTC. This codes for CASSELLVGLADNEQFF.

The V and J genes are TRBV12-5 and TRBJ1-5; 7 bases are a match to TRBD1. CDR3 length equals 15 residues. CDR1 is LGHNT, CDR2 FRNRAP, per germline. V trimming: 4 bases; J trimming: 4 bases; junction bases outside the gene matches: 7. The CDR3 nucleotides read TGTGCTAGTGGTTCCATTCGGACAGGTAATCAGCCCCAGCATTTT. This translates into CASGSIRTGNQPQHF.

About this clone itself: The junction and the germline gene differ at one end; a read error may be behind it. This sequence joins TRBV30 and TRBJ1-1; TRBD1 matches 9 bases. The germline gives CDR1 GTSNPN, CDR2 SVGIG (reference sequence). This CDR3 comprises 11 residues. CDR3 loop: CAWGTGWSFRF. As DNA, the CDR3 is TGTGCCTGGGGGACAGGGTGGTCTTTCCGTTTT.

V usage is TRBV24-1 and J usage is TRBJ2-3; 9 bases map to TRBD2. CDR1 and CDR2 (germline): KGHDR, SFDVKD. The CDR3 covers 15 residues. With 4 bases clipped from V and 2 bases from J, the junction kept 3 bases outside the gene matches. The CDR3 coding sequence is TGTGCCACCAGTGAGGTAGCGGGAGACACAGATACGCAGTATTTT. Translated, it gives CATSEVAGDTDTQYF.

The rearrangement joins TRBV7-8 to TRBJ2-7; 7 bases align to TRBD2. With 4 bases clipped from V and 2 bases from J, the junction kept 11 bases outside the gene matches. CDR1 is SGHVS and CDR2 is FQNEAQ in the germline V gene. The CDR3 loop spans 16 amino acids. DNA of the CDR3: TGTGCCAGCAGCTCATTTTCCGGGACTACCGCCTACGAGCAGTACTTC. It specifies CASSSFSGTTAYEQYF.

The count of this clone is one. The chain is built from TRBV3-1 (or the pseudogene TRBV3-2) and TRBJ2-7; possibly TRBD1 for D (6 bases). The germline V and J ends were trimmed by 5 bases and 3 bases, with 11 bases remaining between them. The germline V gene has CDR1 LGHDT and CDR2 YNNKEL (reference sequence). This CDR3 has 13 amino acids. The CDR3 loop is CASSNSGVYEQYF. Here the CDR3 DNA reads TGTGCCAGCAGCAACTCAGGGGTCTACGAGCAGTACTTC.

V gene TRBV15 combines with J gene TRBJ2-1; 7 bases are a match to TRBD2. With V trimmed by 5 bases and J by 2 bases, 12 bases remained unmatched. CDR1 is LNHNV, CDR2 YYDKDF, per germline (reference sequence). The CDR3 consists of 17 residues. CDR3 in DNA: TGTGCCACCAGCCCTCGTACGGGGAGGGACCCCTACAATGAGCAGTTCTTC. This translates into CATSPRTGRDPYNEQFF.

The chain couples TRBV6-1 to TRBJ2-2; 7 nucleotides align to TRBD2. CDR1 MNHNS and CDR2 SASEGT come from the germline V gene. V lost 4 bases to trimming and J lost 4 bases; unmatched junction nucleotides: 9. The CDR3 spans 16 residues. CDR3 amino acids: CASSVFRTSTTGELFF. CDR3 bases: TGTGCCAGCAGTGTATTTAGGACTAGTACCACCGGGGAGCTGTTTTTT.

This chain connects TRBV19 to TRBJ1-5, with D possibly TRBD1 on 5 matching bases. Trimming removed 7 bases from V and 9 bases from J, with 13 bases in between. Germline V CDR1 and CDR2: LNHDA, SQIVND (reference sequence). The CDR3 loop spans 12 amino acids. CDR3 coding DNA: TGTGCCAGTACGGCAGGGCGTCGGCCCCAGCATTTT. This sequence encodes CASTAGRRPQHF.

The V gene is TRBV29-1, the J gene TRBJ1-1; D possibly corresponds to TRBD1 (6 bases). V lost 4 bases to trimming and J lost 4 bases, with 13 bases between them. This CDR3 contains 13 residues. Germline assignment: CDR1 SQVTM and CDR2 ANQGSEA. DNA of the CDR3: TGCAGCGTTGGTGGGGGCATGGGCACTGAAGCTTTCTTT. Translation gives CSVGGGMGTEAFF.